This TCR beta chain stems from a study of blood T cell repertoires in COVID-19. Clones were read by immunoSEQ multiplex PCR, and TCRdb kept only the in-frame ones, dropping some. This table holds tens of thousands of clones, over 70% found once. This clone was recorded once. The source material was peripheral blood. This clonotype originated in an elderly man with active or convalescent COVID-19.

Here the CDR3 DNA reads TGTGCCACCAGGACAGGGGGCTTTGAAGCTTTCTTT. Translated: CATRTGGFEAFF. The V call is TRBV10-3, the J call TRBJ1-1; 11 nucleotides agree with TRBD1. CDR3 length equals 12 residues. V was pared by 10 bases and J by 7 bases, with 5 bases of the junction left unmatched. Germline V lookup: CDR1 ENHRY, CDR2 SYGVKD.